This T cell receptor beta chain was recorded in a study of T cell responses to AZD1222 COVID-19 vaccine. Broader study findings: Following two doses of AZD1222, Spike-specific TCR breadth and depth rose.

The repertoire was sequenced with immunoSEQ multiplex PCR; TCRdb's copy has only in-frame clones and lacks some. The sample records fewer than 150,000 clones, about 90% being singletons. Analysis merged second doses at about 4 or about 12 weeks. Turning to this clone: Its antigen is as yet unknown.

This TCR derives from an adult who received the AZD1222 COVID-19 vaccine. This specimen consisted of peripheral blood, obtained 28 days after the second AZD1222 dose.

The CDR3 sequence: CASSKENKGGCITGELFF. The CDR3 nucleotides are TGTGCCAGCAGCAAAGAAAATAAGGGGGGTTGTATCACCGGGGAGCTGTTTTTT. V gene TRBV21-1 combines with J gene TRBJ2-2. TRBV21-1 is noted as a pseudogene. The CDR3 sequence is 18 residues long.